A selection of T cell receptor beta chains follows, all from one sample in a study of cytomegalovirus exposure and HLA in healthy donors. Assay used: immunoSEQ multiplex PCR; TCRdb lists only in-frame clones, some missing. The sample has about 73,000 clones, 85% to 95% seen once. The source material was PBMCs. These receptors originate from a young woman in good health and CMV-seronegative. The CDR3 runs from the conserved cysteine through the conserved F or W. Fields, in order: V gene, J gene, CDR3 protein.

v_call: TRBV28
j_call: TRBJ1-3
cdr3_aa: CASRMLPRRQVTGTDGNTIYF

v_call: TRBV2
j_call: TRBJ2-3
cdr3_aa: CASMGQGFTDTQYF

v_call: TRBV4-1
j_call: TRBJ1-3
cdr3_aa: CASSQPRTGGGNTIYF

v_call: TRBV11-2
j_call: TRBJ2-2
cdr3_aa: CASSFSVGGGVVGELFF

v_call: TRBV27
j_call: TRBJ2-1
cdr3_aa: CASSSPAAFENEQFF

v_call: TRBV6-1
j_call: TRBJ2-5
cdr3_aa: CASRDMGHLNF

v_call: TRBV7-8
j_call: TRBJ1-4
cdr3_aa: CASSLAGGINEKLFF

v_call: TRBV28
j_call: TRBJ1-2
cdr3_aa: CASSDLTPGYTF

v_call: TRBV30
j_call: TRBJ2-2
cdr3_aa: CAWSKSGRDTGELFF

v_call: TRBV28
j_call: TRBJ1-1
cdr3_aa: CASSRVDRTEAFF